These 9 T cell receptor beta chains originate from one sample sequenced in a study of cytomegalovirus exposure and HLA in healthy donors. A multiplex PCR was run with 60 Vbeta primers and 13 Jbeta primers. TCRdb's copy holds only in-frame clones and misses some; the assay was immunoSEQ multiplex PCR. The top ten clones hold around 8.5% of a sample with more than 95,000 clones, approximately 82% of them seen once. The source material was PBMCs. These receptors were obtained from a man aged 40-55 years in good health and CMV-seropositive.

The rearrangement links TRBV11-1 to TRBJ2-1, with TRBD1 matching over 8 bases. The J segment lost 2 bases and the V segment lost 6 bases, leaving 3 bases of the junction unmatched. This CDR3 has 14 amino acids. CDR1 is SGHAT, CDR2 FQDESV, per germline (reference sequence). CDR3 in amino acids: CASRLQGAYNEQFF. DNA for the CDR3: TGTGCCAGCAGATTACAGGGGGCCTACAATGAGCAGTTCTTC.

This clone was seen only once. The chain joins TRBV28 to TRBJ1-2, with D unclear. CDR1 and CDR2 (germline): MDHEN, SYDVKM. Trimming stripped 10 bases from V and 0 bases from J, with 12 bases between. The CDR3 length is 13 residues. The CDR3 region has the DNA TGTGCCACCCTGGCGGAGGCTAACTATGGCTACACCTTC. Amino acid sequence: CATLAEANYGYTF.

The CDR3 spells CASSLGQGASEAFF. As DNA, the CDR3 is TGTGCCAGCAGCTTAGGACAGGGGGCGTCTGAAGCTTTCTTT. The chain is built from TRBV7-3 and TRBJ1-1, with 11 bases aligning to TRBD1. The germline gives CDR1 SGHTA, CDR2 FQGTGA. The J segment lost 6 bases and the V segment lost 2 bases, leaving 2 bases of the junction unmatched. The CDR3 is 14 residues long.

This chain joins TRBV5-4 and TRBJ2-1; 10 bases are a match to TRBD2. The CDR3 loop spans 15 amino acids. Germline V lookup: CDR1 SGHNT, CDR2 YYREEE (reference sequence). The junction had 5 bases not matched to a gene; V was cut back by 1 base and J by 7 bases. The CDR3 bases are TGTGCCAGCAGCTTGTTACTAGCGGGGAGAAATGAGCAGTTCTTC. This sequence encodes CASSLLLAGRNEQFF.

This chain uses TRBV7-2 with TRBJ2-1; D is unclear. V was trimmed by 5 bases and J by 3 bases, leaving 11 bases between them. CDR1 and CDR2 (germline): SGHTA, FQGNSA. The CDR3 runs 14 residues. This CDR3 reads CASSPARDYNEQFF. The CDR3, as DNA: TGTGCCAGCAGCCCCGCGAGAGACTACAATGAGCAGTTCTTC. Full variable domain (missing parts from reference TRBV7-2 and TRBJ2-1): GAGVSQSPSNKVTEKGKDVELRCDPISGHTALYWYRQSLGQGLEFLIYFQGNSAPDKSGLPSDRFSAERTGGSVSTLTIQRTQQEDSAVYLCASSPARDYNEQFFGPGTRLTVL.

The CDR3 bases are TGTGCCAGCAGTTTCTACGGACAGGTCAGCTCCTACGAGCAGTACTTC. Encoded protein: CASSFYGQVSSYEQYF. The chain uses TRBV28 and TRBJ2-5, with TRBD1 identical over 7 bases. The last part of the DNA fits TRBJ2-7 better; the J call may be wrong. The CDR3 has 16 residues. CDR1 is MDHEN and CDR2 is SYDVKM in the germline V gene.

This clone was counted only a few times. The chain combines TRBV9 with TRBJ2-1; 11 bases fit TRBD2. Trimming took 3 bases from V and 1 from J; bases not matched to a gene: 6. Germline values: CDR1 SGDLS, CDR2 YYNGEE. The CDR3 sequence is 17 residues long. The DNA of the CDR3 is TGTGCCAGCAGCGCGTTAGCGGGAGGGCCTTCCTACAATGAGCAGTTCTTC. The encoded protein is CASSALAGGPSYNEQFF.

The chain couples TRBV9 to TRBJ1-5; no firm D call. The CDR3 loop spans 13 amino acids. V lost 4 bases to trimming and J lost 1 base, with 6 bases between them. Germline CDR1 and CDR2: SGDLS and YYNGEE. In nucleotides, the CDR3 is TGTGCCAGCAGCCCGGGAAGCAATCAGCCCCAGCATTTT. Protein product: CASSPGSNQPQHF.

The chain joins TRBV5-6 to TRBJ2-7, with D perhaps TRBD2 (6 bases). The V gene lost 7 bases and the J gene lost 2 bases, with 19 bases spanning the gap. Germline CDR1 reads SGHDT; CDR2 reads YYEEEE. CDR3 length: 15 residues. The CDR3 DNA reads TGTGCCAGCGGGCCCGCACCAGGCGGGACCTACGAGCAGTACTTC. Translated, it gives CASGPAPGGTYEQYF.